These 9 T cell receptor beta chains share one sample of origin, sequenced in a study of T cells after posttransplantation cyclophosphamide. Using immunoSEQ multiplex PCR, the repertoire was profiled, and TCRdb retains in-frame clones only, with some absent. The sample has 44,000 or so clones, none seen only once. Source material: PBMCs. The source is a man between 35 and 55 years old in good health, CMV-negative, and a related stem cell transplant donor.

The sample holds many counts of this clone. V and J are TRBV6-5 and TRBJ1-3; a weak D match, TRBD1 (5 bases). The germline V gene has CDR1 MNHEY and CDR2 SVGAGI. V dropped 6 bases and J dropped 0 bases, with 12 bases sitting between them. The CDR3 loop spans 15 amino acids. CDR3 region: CASSSDSFSGNTIYF. The CDR3 DNA reads TGTGCCAGCAGCTCAGACAGTTTCTCTGGAAACACCATATATTTT.

This clone appeared many times. The chain carries TRBV19 and TRBJ2-4; maybe TRBD1 (6 bases). The CDR3 loop spans 16 amino acids. The V end was cut by 8 bases, the J end by 0 bases, with 17 bases between. The germline V gene encodes CDR1 LNHDA and CDR2 SQIVND (reference sequence). CDR3 loop: CASGDYRASAKNIQYF. The CDR3 nucleotides read TGTGCCAGTGGGGATTACAGGGCCTCAGCCAAAAACATTCAGTACTTC.

This clone was counted at least ten times. The rearrangement joins TRBV7-2 to TRBJ1-2, with D maybe TRBD1 (5 bases). Germline loops: CDR1 SGHTA, CDR2 FQGNSA. The CDR3 is 15 amino acids. Deletions cut 1 base from V and 4 bases from J, with 13 bases between. CDR3 DNA sequence: TGTGCCAGCAGCTTAGTAGGGGCTTCTGTCTATGGCTACACCTTC. It specifies CASSLVGASVYGYTF.

There are many counts of this clone. The chain couples TRBV15 to TRBJ2-7; no clear D. The CDR3 extends over 13 amino acids. Germline assignment: CDR1 LNHNV and CDR2 YYDKDF (reference sequence). The V and J ends lost 3 bases and 0 bases respectively, with 6 bases between them. The CDR3 DNA sequence: TGTGCCACCAGCAGGTCCCGCTCCTACGAGCAGTACTTC. Translated: CATSRSRSYEQYF.

This clone showed up many times. The chain is built from TRBV5-1 and TRBJ2-7, with D unclear. CDR1 is SGHRS and CDR2 is YFSETQ in the germline V gene. This CDR3 is 15 amino acids long. V lost 2 bases and J lost 1, with 13 bases in between. CDR3 protein: CASSFDQPGSYEQYF. CDR3 nucleotides: TGCGCCAGCAGCTTCGATCAACCGGGTTCCTACGAGCAGTACTTC.

This clone showed up many times. The V gene is TRBV7-8, the J gene TRBJ1-1; tentatively, D is TRBD1 (5 bases). The CDR3 totals 17 residues. Germline lookup yields CDR1 SGHVS and CDR2 FQNEAQ. Trimming stripped 6 bases from V and 4 bases from J, with 24 bases between. CDR3: CASRSLFRAGVGTEAFF. The CDR3 bases are TGTGCCAGCAGATCCCTTTTCCGGGCGGGGGTGGGCACTGAAGCTTTCTTT.

Ten or more counts support this clone. V and J are TRBV6-6 and TRBJ1-4; tentatively, D is TRBD1 (6 bases). Germline V gene sequence: CDR1 MNHNY, CDR2 SVGAGI (reference sequence). Trimming pared 7 bases from V and 4 bases from J, leaving 10 bases between. This CDR3 region has 13 residues. In nucleotides, the CDR3 is TGTGCCAGCAAACAGGGTTTTAATGAAAAACTGTTTTTT. This codes for CASKQGFNEKLFF.

In this sample, this clone turned up many times. This chain joins TRBV6-1 and TRBJ2-1, with D maybe TRBD2 (6 bases). With 10 bases removed from V and 7 bases from J, the gap between germline ends came to 14 bases. The CDR3 is 12 residues long. Germline assignment: CDR1 MNHNS and CDR2 SASEGT. DNA of the CDR3: TGTGCCACCCAACTCGGGAGTAATGAGCAGTTCTTC. Amino acid sequence: CATQLGSNEQFF.

This clone was observed many times. This chain links TRBV2 with TRBJ1-2; 9 nucleotides match TRBD1. CDR1 and CDR2 (germline): SNHLY, FYNNEI. The CDR3 runs 14 residues. Unmatched junction bases numbered 4, after V lost 0 bases and J lost 8 bases. The CDR3 DNA follows: TGTGCCAGCAGTGAAGCGCGACAGGGGGGAGGCTACACCTTC. This encodes CASSEARQGGGYTF.